This TCR beta chain was identified in a study of cytomegalovirus exposure and HLA in healthy donors. At the level of the study: An early release of data contained approximately 80 million unique TCRs, which came from HLA-typed donors. Genetic ancestry analysis placed approximately 79% of the 350 to 500 donors that were genotyped in the Caucasian-associated cluster.

Vbeta (60) and Jbeta (13) primers were used in the PCR. Libraries were prepared by immunoSEQ multiplex PCR; TCRdb keeps only in-frame clonotypes and omits some of them. There are around 150,000 clones in the sample; around nine tenths occur only once, and about 2% lies in the top ten. The source of this sequence is a woman under 30 in good health and CMV-seronegative. Sequences were obtained from PBMCs.

In nucleotides, the CDR3 is TGCGCCAGCAGCTTCTTCGGAGAGGCGGCGACTAATGAAAAACTGTTTTTT. Its protein is CASSFFGEAATNEKLFF. The rearrangement uses TRBV5-1 and TRBJ1-4, with D hard to call. V was clipped by 2 bases and J by 2 bases, with 16 bases between them. The length of the CDR3 is 17 residues. Germline V gives CDR1 SGHRS, CDR2 YFSETQ.